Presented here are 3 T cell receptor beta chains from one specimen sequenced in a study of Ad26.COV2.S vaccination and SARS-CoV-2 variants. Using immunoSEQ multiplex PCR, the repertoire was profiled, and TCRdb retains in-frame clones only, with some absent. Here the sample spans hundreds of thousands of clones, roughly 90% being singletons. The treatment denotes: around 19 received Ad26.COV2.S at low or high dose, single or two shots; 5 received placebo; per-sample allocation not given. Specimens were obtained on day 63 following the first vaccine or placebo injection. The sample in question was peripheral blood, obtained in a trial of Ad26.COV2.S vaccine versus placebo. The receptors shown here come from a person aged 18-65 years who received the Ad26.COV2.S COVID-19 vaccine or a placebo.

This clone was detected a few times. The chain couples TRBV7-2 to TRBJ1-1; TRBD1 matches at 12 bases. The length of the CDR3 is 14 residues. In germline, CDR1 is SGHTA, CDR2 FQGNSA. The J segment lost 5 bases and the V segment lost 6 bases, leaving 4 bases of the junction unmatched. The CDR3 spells CASRPGQGATEAFF. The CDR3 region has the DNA TGTGCCAGCAGACCGGGACAGGGGGCGACTGAAGCTTTCTTT.

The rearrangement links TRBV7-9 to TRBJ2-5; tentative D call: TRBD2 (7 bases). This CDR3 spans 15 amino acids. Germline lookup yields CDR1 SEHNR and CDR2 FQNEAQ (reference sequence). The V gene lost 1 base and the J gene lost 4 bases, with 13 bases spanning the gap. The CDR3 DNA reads TGTGCCAGCAGCTTAGGGGACGGGGGGCGAGAGACCCAGTACTTC. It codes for CASSLGDGGRETQYF.

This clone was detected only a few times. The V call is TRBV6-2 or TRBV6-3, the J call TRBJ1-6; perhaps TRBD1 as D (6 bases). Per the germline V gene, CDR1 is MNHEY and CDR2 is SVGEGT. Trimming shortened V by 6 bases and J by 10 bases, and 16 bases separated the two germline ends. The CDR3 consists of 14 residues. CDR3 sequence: CASSTGGGRSPLHF. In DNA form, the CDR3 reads TGTGCCAGCAGCACCGGGGGCGGTAGGTCACCCCTCCACTTT.